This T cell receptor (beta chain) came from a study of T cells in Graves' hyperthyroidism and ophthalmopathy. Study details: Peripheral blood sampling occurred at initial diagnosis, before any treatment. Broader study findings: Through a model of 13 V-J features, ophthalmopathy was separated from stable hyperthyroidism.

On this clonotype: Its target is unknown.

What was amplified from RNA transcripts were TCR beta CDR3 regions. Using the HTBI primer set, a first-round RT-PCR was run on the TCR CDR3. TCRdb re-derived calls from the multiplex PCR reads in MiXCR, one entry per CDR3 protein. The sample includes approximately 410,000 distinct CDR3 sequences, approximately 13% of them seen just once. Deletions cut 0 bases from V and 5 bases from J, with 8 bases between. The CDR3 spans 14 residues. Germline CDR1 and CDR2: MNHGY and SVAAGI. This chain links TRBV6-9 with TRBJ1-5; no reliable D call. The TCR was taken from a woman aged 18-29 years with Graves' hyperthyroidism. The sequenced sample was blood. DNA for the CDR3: TGTGCCAGCAGTTATTCGGGGTATCATCAGCCCCAGCATTTT. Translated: CASSYSGYHQPQHF.